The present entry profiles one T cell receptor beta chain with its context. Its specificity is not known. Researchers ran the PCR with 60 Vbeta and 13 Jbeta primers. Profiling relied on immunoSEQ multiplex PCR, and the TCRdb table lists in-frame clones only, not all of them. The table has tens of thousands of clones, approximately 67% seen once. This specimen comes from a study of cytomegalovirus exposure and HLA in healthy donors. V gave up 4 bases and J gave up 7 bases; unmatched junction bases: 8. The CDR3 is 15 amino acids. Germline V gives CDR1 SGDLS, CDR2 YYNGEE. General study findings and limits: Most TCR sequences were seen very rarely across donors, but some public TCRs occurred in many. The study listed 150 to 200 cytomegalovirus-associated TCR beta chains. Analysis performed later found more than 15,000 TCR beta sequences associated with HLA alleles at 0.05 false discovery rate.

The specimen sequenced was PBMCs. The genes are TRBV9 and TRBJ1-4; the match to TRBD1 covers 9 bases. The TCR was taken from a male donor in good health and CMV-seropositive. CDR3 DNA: TGTGCCAGCAGCTCACAGGGGGCGGCGGTTGAAAAACTGTTTTTT. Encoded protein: CASSSQGAAVEKLFF.